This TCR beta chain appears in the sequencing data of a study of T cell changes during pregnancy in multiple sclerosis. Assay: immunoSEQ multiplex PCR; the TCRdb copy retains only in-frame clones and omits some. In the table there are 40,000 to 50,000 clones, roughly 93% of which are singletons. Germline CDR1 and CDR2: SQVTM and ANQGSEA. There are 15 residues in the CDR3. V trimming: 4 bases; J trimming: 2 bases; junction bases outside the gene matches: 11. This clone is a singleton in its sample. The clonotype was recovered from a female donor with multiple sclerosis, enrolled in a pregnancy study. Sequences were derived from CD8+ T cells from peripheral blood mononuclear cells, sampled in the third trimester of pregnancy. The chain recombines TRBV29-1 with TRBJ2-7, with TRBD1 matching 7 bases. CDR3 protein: CSVAHRDRPTYEQYF. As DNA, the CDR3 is TGCAGCGTTGCACACCGGGACAGACCCACCTACGAGCAGTACTTC.